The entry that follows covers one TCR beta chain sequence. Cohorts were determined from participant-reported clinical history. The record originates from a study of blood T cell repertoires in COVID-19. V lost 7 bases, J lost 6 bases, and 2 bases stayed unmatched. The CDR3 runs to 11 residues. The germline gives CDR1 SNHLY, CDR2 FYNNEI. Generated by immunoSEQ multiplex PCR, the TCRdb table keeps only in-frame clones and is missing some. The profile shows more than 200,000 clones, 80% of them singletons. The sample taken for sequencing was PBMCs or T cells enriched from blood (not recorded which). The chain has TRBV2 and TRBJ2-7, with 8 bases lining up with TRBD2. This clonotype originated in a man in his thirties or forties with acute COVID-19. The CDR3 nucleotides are TGTGCCAGCACCCGGGAGGGCGAGCAGTACTTC. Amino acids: CASTREGEQYF. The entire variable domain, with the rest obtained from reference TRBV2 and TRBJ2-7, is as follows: EPEVTQTPSHQVTQMGQEVILRCVPISNHLYFYWYRQILGQKVEFLVSFYNNEISEKSEIFDDQFSVERPDGSNFTLKIRSTKLEDSAMYFCASTREGEQYFGPGTRLTVT.